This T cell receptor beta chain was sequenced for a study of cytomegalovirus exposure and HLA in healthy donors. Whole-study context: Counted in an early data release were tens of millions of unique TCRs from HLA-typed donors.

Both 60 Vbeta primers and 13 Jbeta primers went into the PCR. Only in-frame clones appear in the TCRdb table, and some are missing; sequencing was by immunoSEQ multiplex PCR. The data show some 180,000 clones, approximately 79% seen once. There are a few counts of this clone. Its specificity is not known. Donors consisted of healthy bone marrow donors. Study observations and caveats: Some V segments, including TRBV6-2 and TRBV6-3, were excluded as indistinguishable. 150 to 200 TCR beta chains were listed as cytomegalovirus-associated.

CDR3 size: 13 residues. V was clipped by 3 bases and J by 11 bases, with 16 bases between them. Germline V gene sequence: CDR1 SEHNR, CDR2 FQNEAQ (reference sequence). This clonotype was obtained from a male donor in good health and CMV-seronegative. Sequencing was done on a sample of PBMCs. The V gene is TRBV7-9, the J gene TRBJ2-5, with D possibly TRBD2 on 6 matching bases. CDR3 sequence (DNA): TGTGCCAGCAGCTTCCGGGGGTTTGGAGAGCAGTACTTC. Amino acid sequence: CASSFRGFGEQYF. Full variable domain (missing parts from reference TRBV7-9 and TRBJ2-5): DTGVSQNPRHKITKRGQNVTFRCDPISEHNRLYWYRQTLGQGPEFLTYFQNEAQLEKSRLLSDRFSAERPKGSFSTLEIQRTEQGDSAMYLCASSFRGFGEQYFGPGTRLLVL.